This TCR beta chain was retrieved from a study of cytomegalovirus exposure and HLA in healthy donors. Study outcomes and limitations: Most TCR beta V segments were productive about 90% or about 30% of the time in an earlier analysis.

A remark on this clone: Its antigen is still unknown.

The CDR3 consists of 12 residues. V gave up 5 bases and J gave up 7 bases, with 11 bases separating them. The germline V gene has CDR1 SGHNT and CDR2 YENEEA. Both 60 Vbeta primers and 13 Jbeta primers went into the PCR. Clones were sequenced by immunoSEQ multiplex PCR, and TCRdb holds only the in-frame ones, with some missing. The data hold about 160,000 clones, with 84% observed a single time. The sample taken for sequencing was PBMCs. This sequence joins TRBV11-3 and TRBJ2-5; D remains unclear. This receptor was obtained from a man aged 25-40 years in good health and CMV-seronegative. This chain's CDR3 is CASSPGVGTQYF. The CDR3 region has the DNA TGTGCCAGCAGCCCCGGTGTTGGGACCCAGTACTTC.